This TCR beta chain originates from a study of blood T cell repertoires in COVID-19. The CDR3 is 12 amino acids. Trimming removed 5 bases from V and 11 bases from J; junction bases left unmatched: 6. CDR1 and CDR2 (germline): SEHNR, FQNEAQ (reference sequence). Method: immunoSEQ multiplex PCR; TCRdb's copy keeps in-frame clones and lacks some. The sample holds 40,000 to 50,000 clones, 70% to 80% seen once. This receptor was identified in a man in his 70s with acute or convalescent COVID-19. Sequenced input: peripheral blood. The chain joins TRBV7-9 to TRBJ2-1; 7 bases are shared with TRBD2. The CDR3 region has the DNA TGTGCCAGCAGCGACCAGCGGGGTAAGCAGTTCTTC. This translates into CASSDQRGKQFF.